Described below is a single T cell receptor (beta chain) sequence and its context. With 3 bases removed from V and 6 bases from J, the gap between germline ends came to 12 bases. Germline V lookup: CDR1 KGHSH, CDR2 LQKENI. The CDR3 is made up of 13 amino acids. The entry originates in a study of blood T cell repertoires in COVID-19. Across the study: Donors in the United States, Italy and Spain gave samples during acute or convalescent COVID-19. PBMCs, B-cell-depleted T cells, or T cells were the source of the cDNA or gDNA that made up the material.

Original analysis: Using reference gene primer amplification, nucleated cell counts were estimated. Sequencing used immunoSEQ multiplex PCR; TCRdb keeps in-frame clones, though not all of them. That table gives V, J and clone size, and the DNA gave D and trimming. The sample includes over 200,000 clones, approximately 84% of them seen just once. The sample taken for sequencing was peripheral blood. The clonotype originates from a young woman who had recovered from COVID-19. This chain links TRBV18 with TRBJ2-7; perhaps TRBD2 as D (7 bases). The CDR3 region has the DNA TGTGCCAGCTCACCGAACAGGGAGGGCGAGCAGTACTTC. This encodes CASSPNREGEQYF.